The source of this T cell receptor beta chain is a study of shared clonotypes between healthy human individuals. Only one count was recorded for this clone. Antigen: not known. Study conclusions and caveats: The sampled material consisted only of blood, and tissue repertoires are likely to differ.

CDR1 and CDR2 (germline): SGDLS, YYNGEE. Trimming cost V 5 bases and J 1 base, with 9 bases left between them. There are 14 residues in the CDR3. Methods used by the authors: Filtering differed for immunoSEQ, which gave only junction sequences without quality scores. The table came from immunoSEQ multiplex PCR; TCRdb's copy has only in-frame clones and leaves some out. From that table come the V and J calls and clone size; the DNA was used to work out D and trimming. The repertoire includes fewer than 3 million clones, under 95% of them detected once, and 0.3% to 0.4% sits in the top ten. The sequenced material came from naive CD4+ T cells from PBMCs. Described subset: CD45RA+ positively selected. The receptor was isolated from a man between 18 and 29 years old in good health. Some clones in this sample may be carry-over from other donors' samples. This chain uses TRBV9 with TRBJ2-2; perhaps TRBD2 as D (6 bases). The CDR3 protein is CASSRGRNTGELFF. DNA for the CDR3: TGTGCCAGCAGTCGGGGGAGGAACACCGGGGAGCTGTTTTTT.